The 2 T cell receptor beta chains below come from one sample, sequenced in a study of blood T cell repertoires in COVID-19. The assay was immunoSEQ multiplex PCR, and TCRdb's table has in-frame clones only and misses some. Counted here are some 180,000 clones, 90% occurring once; the ten biggest clones make up about 0.66%. The sequenced sample was peripheral blood. The receptors shown here come from a middle-aged man with acute or convalescent COVID-19.

The chain recombines TRBV2 with TRBJ1-2, with 12 nucleotides matching TRBD1. Germline CDR1 SNHLY, CDR2 FYNNEI. Trimming cost V 5 bases and J 2 bases; bases outside gene matches: 3. The CDR3 has 15 residues. The DNA of the CDR3 is TGTGCCAGCAGTTCAGGGACAGGGGGCAACTATGGCTACACCTTC. As protein: CASSSGTGGNYGYTF.

The chain uses TRBV19 and TRBJ1-5; 7 bases are a match to TRBD1. The CDR3 spans 13 residues. V shed 3 bases, J shed 7 bases, and the junction held 3 bases outside the gene matches. The germline gives CDR1 LNHDA, CDR2 SQIVND (reference sequence). The CDR3 DNA sequence: TGTGCCAGTAGTATTGAGGGGGCCCAGCCCCAGCATTTT. Translation gives CASSIEGAQPQHF.